This TCR beta chain was observed in a study of blood T cell repertoires in COVID-19. Assay: immunoSEQ multiplex PCR; the TCRdb copy retains only in-frame clones and omits some. Among tens of thousands of clones listed, around 87% were seen once. The V gene's germline CDR1 is DFQATT and CDR2 SNEGSKA (reference sequence). The CDR3 extends over 11 amino acids. J gave up 10 bases and V 6 bases, and 4 bases lay outside the gene matches. The sequence was obtained from a human donor with active COVID-19. The donor label of this sample is uncertain. The chain links TRBV20-1 to TRBJ2-1; 9 nucleotides line up with TRBD2. Sequencing was carried out using peripheral blood. CDR3 amino acids: CSATAGGEQFF. DNA of the CDR3: TGCAGTGCGACCGCGGGGGGGGAGCAGTTCTTC.